This T cell receptor beta chain was recovered during a study of shared clonotypes between healthy human individuals. Each cell subset's genomic DNA was divided evenly among several immunoSEQ plates. The protocol was immunoSEQ multiplex PCR, while the TCRdb copy is restricted to in-frame clones and leaves out a portion. The table includes 550,000 to 800,000 clones, approximately 79% detected once. The CDR3 covers 14 residues. Looked up from germline, CDR1 is MDHEN and CDR2 is SYDVKM. The V and J ends lost 6 bases and 3 bases respectively, with 14 bases between them. This clone was seen many times. Material for sequencing was memory CD4+ T cells sorted from blood. The subset here: CD45RA-negative fraction. This clonotype originated in a woman aged 25 to 39 in good health. The genes are TRBV28 and TRBJ1-1, with a weak D call TRBD1 (5 bases). CDR3 loop: CASSPRGGDTEAFF. In DNA form, the CDR3 reads TGTGCCAGCAGCCCCCGGGGGGGGGACACTGAAGCTTTCTTT.